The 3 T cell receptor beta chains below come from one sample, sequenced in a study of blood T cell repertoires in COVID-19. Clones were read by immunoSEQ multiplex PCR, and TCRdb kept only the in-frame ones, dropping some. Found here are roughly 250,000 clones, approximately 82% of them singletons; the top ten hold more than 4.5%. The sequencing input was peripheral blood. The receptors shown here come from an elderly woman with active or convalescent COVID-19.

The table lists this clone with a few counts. Written as DNA, the CDR3 is TGTGCCACCAGTGTAGGAGGATTGAGGGAGACCCAGTACTTC. Translated, it gives CATSVGGLRETQYF. The gene calls are TRBV24-1 and TRBJ2-5; tentative D call: TRBD2 (5 bases). The CDR3 is 14 residues long. Deletions cut 5 bases from V and 5 bases from J, with 14 bases between. Germline V gene data show CDR1 as KGHDR and CDR2 as SFDVKD.

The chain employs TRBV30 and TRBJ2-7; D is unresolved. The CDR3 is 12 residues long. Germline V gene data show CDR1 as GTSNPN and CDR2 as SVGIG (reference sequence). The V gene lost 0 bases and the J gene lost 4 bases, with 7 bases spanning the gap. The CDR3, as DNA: TGTGCCTGGAGTGTATTGTCTTACGAGCAGTACTTC. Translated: CAWSVLSYEQYF.

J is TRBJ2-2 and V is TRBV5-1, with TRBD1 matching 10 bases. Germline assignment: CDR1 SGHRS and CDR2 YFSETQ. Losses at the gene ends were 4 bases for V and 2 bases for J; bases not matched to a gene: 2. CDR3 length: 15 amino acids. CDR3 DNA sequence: TGCGCCAGCAGCCAGACAGGGGGCAACACCGGGGAGCTGTTTTTT. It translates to CASSQTGGNTGELFF.